This T cell receptor beta chain was identified in a study of control samples from healthy donors and cancer patients. With 1 base clipped from V and 6 bases from J, the junction kept 3 bases outside the gene matches. This CDR3 region has 13 residues. Germline values: CDR1 SGHTS, CDR2 YDEGEE. Here immunoSEQ multiplex PCR was the method, and the copy in TCRdb shows in-frame clones only, minus some. Among approximately 89,000 clones listed, around 87% were seen once. The chain uses TRBV5-8 and TRBJ1-2; 7 nucleotides line up with TRBD1. Sequenced input: blood. This clonotype was obtained from a man in his fifties in good health. Written as DNA, the CDR3 is TGTGCCAGCAGCTTGACAGGGGAGCATGGCTACACCTTC. Its protein product is CASSLTGEHGYTF.